This T cell receptor beta chain came from a study of a mutant IDH1 vaccine in newly diagnosed glioma. Study in general: Pretreatment consisted of radiotherapy, temozolomide, or both, with most receiving both. Participants attended visit V12, the safety follow-up, at week 35, and then attended visit V13 at week 47. Study results and caveats: Changes in the top peripheral T cell clonotypes seemingly had no bearing on pseudoprogression. Most patients, 85% to 95%, showed vaccine-induced immune responses.

On this clone itself: Its antigen is not identified.

Time point given: week 35, safety follow-up. In every dose of vaccine, 300 ug of mutant IDH1 20-mer peptide was given alongside topical imiquimod. Sequencing was performed with immunoSEQ multiplex PCR; in TCRdb, only in-frame clones are kept and a portion is missing. Of some 42,000 clones in the sample, roughly 84% are singletons; the top ten hold approximately 5.5%. The CDR3 is 16 amino acids. J gave up 7 bases and V 3 bases, and 9 bases lay outside the gene matches. Germline CDR1 reads MNHEY; CDR2 reads SMNVEV (reference sequence). The input for sequencing was PBMCs, taken from a glioma patient whose treatment included an IDH1 peptide vaccine. This TCR was recovered from a woman aged 45-59 years with glioma. V gene TRBV27 combines with J gene TRBJ1-6; 7 bases are a match to TRBD1. This CDR3 is CASSFSPQGLNSPLHF. The CDR3 nucleotides are TGTGCCAGCAGTTTCTCTCCACAGGGGCTGAATTCACCCCTCCACTTT.